Below, 28 T cell receptor beta chains from the same sample are listed, as sequenced in a study of blood T cell repertoires in COVID-19. The assay was immunoSEQ multiplex PCR, and TCRdb's table has in-frame clones only and misses some. The sample carries about 150,000 clones, around nine tenths recorded once. The sequenced sample consisted of peripheral blood. These receptors all stem from a human donor in a cohort sampled during active COVID-19.

The V and J genes are TRBV7-3 and TRBJ2-1; D not resolved. Germline CDR1 is SGHTA and CDR2 is FQGTGA. Deletions cut 2 bases from V and 2 bases from J, with 10 bases between. The CDR3 spans 15 residues. CDR3 nucleotide sequence: TGTGCCAGCAGCTTAGAGTCAGGAACCTACAATGAGCAGTTCTTC. It specifies CASSLESGTYNEQFF.

This clone appeared a few times. This rearrangement joins TRBV5-3 to TRBJ2-1; 10 bases match TRBD2. TRBV5-3 is an ORF for which the function is uncertain. The trim removed 5 bases at V and 5 bases at J, leaving 13 bases unmatched. The CDR3 sequence is 17 residues long. As DNA, the CDR3 is TGTGCCAGAAGTCGAAAGGAGCGGGAGGGCCGGCACAATGAGCAGTTCTTC. It is translated as CARSRKEREGRHNEQFF.

V gene TRBV7-2 combines with J gene TRBJ2-1; 7 bases map to TRBD2. CDR3 length: 15 residues. Germline CDR1 SGHTA, CDR2 FQGNSA. With 1 base clipped from V and 5 bases from J, the junction kept 5 bases outside the gene matches. CDR3 nucleotide sequence: TGTGCCAGCAGCTTAGAGGGGCTAGCGGACAATGAGCAGTTCTTC. It is translated as CASSLEGLADNEQFF.

The V call is TRBV9, the J call TRBJ1-6, with D maybe TRBD1 (6 bases). Trimming stripped 4 bases from V and 9 bases from J, with 14 bases between. The CDR3 is 14 residues long. The germline V gene has CDR1 SGDLS and CDR2 YYNGEE. The CDR3 reads CASSFKGDSSPLHF. CDR3 DNA: TGTGCCAGCAGCTTCAAGGGGGATAGTTCACCCCTCCACTTT.

The chain joins TRBV28 to TRBJ2-3, with D possibly TRBD2 on 5 matching bases. Germline V gene sequence: CDR1 MDHEN, CDR2 SYDVKM. The CDR3 loop spans 13 amino acids. CDR3 nucleotides: TGTGCGACCGGACTCCCCGGGACAGATACGCAGTATTTT. This encodes CATGLPGTDTQYF.

The chain joins TRBV5-1 to TRBJ1-4; D remains unclear. V was trimmed by 4 bases and J by 4 bases, leaving 8 bases between them. CDR1 is SGHRS, CDR2 YFSETQ, per germline. This CDR3 has 13 amino acids. CDR3 nucleotides: TGCGCCAGCAGCAGAGACTATAATGAAAAACTGTTTTTT. It is translated as CASSRDYNEKLFF.

This clone was found once. The V gene is TRBV18, the J gene TRBJ1-1; D gene uncertain. The CDR3 has 13 amino acids. From germline, CDR1 is KGHSH and CDR2 LQKENI. Trimming cost V 6 bases and J 4 bases, with 12 bases left between them. The CDR3 bases are TGTGCCAGCTCTATGGGAGGGAGCACTGAAGCTTTCTTT. Translation: CASSMGGSTEAFF.

The chain employs TRBV27 and TRBJ2-3; possible D gene TRBD1, 5 bases. The CDR3 has 14 residues. The V gene lost 6 bases and the J gene lost 2 bases, with 12 bases spanning the gap. Germline assignment: CDR1 MNHEY and CDR2 SMNVEV (reference sequence). This CDR3 is CASSSWTYTDTQYF. The CDR3 nucleotides read TGTGCCAGCAGCTCCTGGACATACACAGATACGCAGTATTTT.

DNA for the CDR3: TGCGCCAGCAGCCTTATGACTGCTACCTACAATGAGCAGTTCTTC. It codes for CASSLMTATYNEQFF. The rearrangement uses TRBV5-1 and TRBJ2-1, with D unclear. V was pared by 4 bases and J by 2 bases, with 13 bases between. Germline CDR1 SGHRS, CDR2 YFSETQ. The CDR3 spans 15 residues.

The gene calls are TRBV5-4 and TRBJ2-1; no firm D call. The CDR3 is made up of 13 amino acids. CDR1 is SGHNT, CDR2 YYREEE, per germline (reference sequence). V lost 0 bases and J lost 3, with 4 bases in between. CDR3 protein: CASSLDSYNEQFF. The CDR3 DNA is TGTGCCAGCAGCTTGGACAGCTACAATGAGCAGTTCTTC.

This clone occurred once. The chain couples TRBV30 to TRBJ2-5, with a weak D call TRBD1 (6 bases). The V gene lost 2 bases and the J gene lost 4 bases, with 8 bases spanning the gap. Germline V gene data show CDR1 as GTSNPN and CDR2 as SVGIG (reference sequence). The CDR3 extends over 12 amino acids. The CDR3 nucleotides are TGTGCCTGGAGTTTGGACAGAGAGACCCAGTACTTC. This translates into CAWSLDRETQYF.

The chain joins TRBV6-6 to TRBJ1-2, with 8 bases that match TRBD1. The CDR3 extends over 13 amino acids. The J segment lost 5 bases and the V segment lost 6 bases, leaving 5 bases of the junction unmatched. The V gene's germline CDR1 is MNHNY and CDR2 SVGAGI (reference sequence). CDR3 sequence reads: CASSAGGGYGYTF. The CDR3 nucleotides read TGTGCCAGCAGCGCAGGGGGCGGTTATGGCTACACCTTC.

The chain is built from TRBV5-5 and TRBJ2-3; TRBD2 agrees at 10 bases. CDR1 is SGHKS, CDR2 YYEKEE, per germline (reference sequence). Trimming at V came to 2 bases and at J to 3 bases, leaving 3 bases not matched to a gene. CDR3 length: 15 residues. The CDR3 spells CASSFSGRRTDTQYF. For the CDR3, the DNA is TGTGCCAGCAGCTTTAGCGGGAGGAGAACAGATACGCAGTATTTT.

This chain connects TRBV4-3 to TRBJ2-2; the D gene is possibly TRBD2 (6 bases). Deletions cut 4 bases from V and 6 bases from J, with 12 bases between. Germline CDR1 reads LGHNA; CDR2 reads YSLEER. The CDR3 spans 14 residues. This chain's CDR3 is CASSLGTSAGELFF. CDR3 sequence (DNA): TGCGCCAGCAGCCTCGGGACTTCGGCCGGGGAGCTGTTTTTT.

The chain employs TRBV2 and TRBJ2-6; the match to TRBD1 covers 10 bases. This CDR3 is 16 amino acids long. Trimming cost V 3 bases and J 4 bases; bases outside gene matches: 3. Germline CDR1 reads SNHLY; CDR2 reads FYNNEI. CDR3 amino acids: CASSEGTGDGANVLTF. Written as DNA, the CDR3 is TGTGCCAGCAGTGAGGGGACAGGGGACGGGGCCAACGTCCTGACTTTC.

The V call is TRBV3-1 (or the pseudogene TRBV3-2), the J call TRBJ1-2, with D maybe TRBD1 (5 bases). Trimming pared 4 bases from V and 2 bases from J, leaving 8 bases between. The CDR3 totals 13 residues. Germline V CDR1 and CDR2: LGHDT, YNNKEL (reference sequence). The CDR3 sequence is CASSPGLNYGYTF. The CDR3 bases are TGTGCCAGCAGCCCGGGACTAAACTATGGCTACACCTTC.

This chain joins TRBV11-2 and TRBJ2-3; 7 bases align to TRBD2. The ends lost 5 bases at V and 0 bases at J; junction bases unmatched: 5. Germline lookup yields CDR1 SGHAT and CDR2 FQNNGV. The CDR3 contains 15 residues. The DNA for the CDR3 is TGTGCCAGCAGCCCTATTAGCGGGAGCACAGATACGCAGTATTTT. The encoded protein is CASSPISGSTDTQYF.

This clone has a handful of counts. V usage is TRBV6-1 and J usage is TRBJ2-1; tentatively, D is TRBD2 (7 bases). In germline, CDR1 is MNHNS, CDR2 SASEGT. Trimming removed 4 bases from V and 2 bases from J, with 24 bases in between. The CDR3 consists of 19 residues. The CDR3, as DNA: TGTGCCAGCAGTGCAATTTCGGGGGGCGTAAAGGGGCCCTACAATGAGCAGTTCTTC. Translated, it gives CASSAISGGVKGPYNEQFF.

The V call is TRBV29-1, the J call TRBJ2-3, with 13 bases lining up with TRBD2. This CDR3 comprises 17 residues. Germline assignment: CDR1 SQVTM and CDR2 ANQGSEA. V shed 5 bases and J 2 bases; nucleotides not matched to a gene: 10. The CDR3 reads CSVTGWTSGGYTDTQYF. In nucleotides, the CDR3 is TGCAGCGTTACCGGCTGGACTAGCGGGGGCTACACAGATACGCAGTATTTT.

The chain uses TRBV3-1 (or the pseudogene TRBV3-2) and TRBJ2-7; D may be TRBD2 (6 bases). The V end was cut by 0 bases, the J end by 2 bases, with 11 bases between. The CDR3 extends over 15 amino acids. Germline CDR1 LGHDT, CDR2 YNNKEL (reference sequence). CDR3 in amino acids: CASSQDYTGAYEQYF. Here the CDR3 DNA reads TGTGCCAGCAGCCAAGACTACACGGGAGCCTACGAGCAGTACTTC.

The chain has TRBV11-3 and TRBJ2-1; 9 bases fit TRBD1. Germline V lookup: CDR1 SGHNT, CDR2 YENEEA. Unmatched junction bases numbered 9, after V lost 2 bases and J lost 13 bases. CDR3 length: 14 amino acids. CDR3 DNA: TGTGCCAGCAGCTTAACAAGACAGGGGGGGTCCCAGTTCTTC. It specifies CASSLTRQGGSQFF.

This chain joins TRBV7-3 and TRBJ2-1, with D maybe TRBD2 (6 bases). The CDR3 extends over 12 amino acids. V was cut by 4 bases and J by 10 bases, with 11 bases left in between. The germline gives CDR1 SGHTA, CDR2 FQGTGA. In nucleotides, the CDR3 is TGTGCCAGCAGCTCCTCCGGGGGAGAGCAGTTCTTC. Its translation is CASSSSGGEQFF.

This chain joins TRBV9 and TRBJ2-7, with 9 bases matching TRBD1. Germline lookup yields CDR1 SGDLS and CDR2 YYNGEE. V shed 4 bases, J shed 3 bases, and the junction held 17 bases outside the gene matches. This CDR3 spans 18 amino acids. CDR3 region: CASSPGQGLSTPIYEQYF. CDR3 nucleotides: TGTGCCAGCAGCCCGGGACAGGGTTTATCTACCCCGATCTACGAGCAGTACTTC.

J is TRBJ2-3 and V is TRBV3-1 (or the pseudogene TRBV3-2); 7 bases align to TRBD1. Germline lookup yields CDR1 LGHDT and CDR2 YNNKEL (reference sequence). V shed 3 bases, J shed 1 base, and the junction held 10 bases outside the gene matches. The CDR3 contains 17 residues. The CDR3 bases are TGTGCCAGCAGCCATCCCTTGACAGGGCCCCGCACAGATACGCAGTATTTT. It yields the protein CASSHPLTGPRTDTQYF.

CDR3 sequence reads: CSVGDSAYGYTF. The DNA of the CDR3 is TGCAGCGTTGGGGACAGTGCCTATGGCTACACCTTC. This chain joins TRBV29-1 and TRBJ1-2, with 7 positions matching TRBD1. The CDR3 has 12 residues. J gave up 4 bases and V 4 bases, and 3 bases lay outside the gene matches. Germline V CDR1 and CDR2: SQVTM, ANQGSEA.

This rearrangement joins TRBV5-1 to TRBJ1-3; 11 nucleotides align to TRBD1. This CDR3 is 17 amino acids long. V lost 4 bases and J lost 3; bases outside the gene matches: 9. CDR1 is SGHRS, CDR2 YFSETQ, per germline. CDR3 region: CASSLGQGATIGNTIYF. CDR3 DNA: TGCGCCAGCAGCCTCGGACAGGGGGCGACTATTGGAAACACCATATATTTT. Full variable domain (outside the CDR3, taken from reference TRBV5-1 and TRBJ1-3): KAGVTQTPRYLIKTRGQQVTLSCSPISGHRSVSWYQQTPGQGLQFLFEYFSETQRNKGNFPGRFSGRQFSNSRSEMNVSTLELGDSALYLCASSLGQGATIGNTIYFGEGSWLTVV.

V is TRBV19 and J is TRBJ1-1, with a tentative D call TRBD1 (5 bases). The germline CDR1 and CDR2 sequences are LNHDA and SQIVND (reference sequence). Between the trimmed V and J ends, which lost 7 bases and 7 bases, there was a span of 10 bases. This CDR3 is 11 amino acids long. The CDR3 loop reads CASILDSEAFF. In DNA form, the CDR3 reads TGTGCCAGTATATTAGACAGTGAAGCTTTCTTT.

V usage is TRBV28 and J usage is TRBJ1-2, with D maybe TRBD1 (6 bases). Germline V gene data show CDR1 as MDHEN and CDR2 as SYDVKM. The length of the CDR3 is 16 residues. V was trimmed by 4 bases and J by 6 bases, leaving 21 bases between them. The CDR3 DNA follows: TGTGCCAGCAGTTCTTACGGTAACAGGGAGTTAGATGGCTACACCTTC. Protein product: CASSSYGNRELDGYTF.